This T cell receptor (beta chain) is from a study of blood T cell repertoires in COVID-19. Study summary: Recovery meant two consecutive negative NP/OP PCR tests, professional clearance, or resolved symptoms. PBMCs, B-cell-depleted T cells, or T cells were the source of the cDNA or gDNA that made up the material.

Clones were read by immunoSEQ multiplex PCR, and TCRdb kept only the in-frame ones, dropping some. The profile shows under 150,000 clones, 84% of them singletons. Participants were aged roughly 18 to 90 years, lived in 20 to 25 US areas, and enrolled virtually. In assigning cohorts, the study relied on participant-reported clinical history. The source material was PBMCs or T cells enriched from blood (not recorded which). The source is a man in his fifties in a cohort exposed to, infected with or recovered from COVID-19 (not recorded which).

CDR3 in amino acids: CASSFGLAGGELFF. CDR3 coding DNA: TGTGCCAGCAGCTTTGGACTAGCCGGCGGGGAGCTGTTTTTT. This sequence joins TRBV7-2 and TRBJ2-2; 8 positions agree with TRBD2. The CDR3 is 14 residues long. In germline, CDR1 is SGHTA, CDR2 FQGNSA. V was pared by 3 bases and J by 7 bases, with 4 bases of the junction left unmatched.